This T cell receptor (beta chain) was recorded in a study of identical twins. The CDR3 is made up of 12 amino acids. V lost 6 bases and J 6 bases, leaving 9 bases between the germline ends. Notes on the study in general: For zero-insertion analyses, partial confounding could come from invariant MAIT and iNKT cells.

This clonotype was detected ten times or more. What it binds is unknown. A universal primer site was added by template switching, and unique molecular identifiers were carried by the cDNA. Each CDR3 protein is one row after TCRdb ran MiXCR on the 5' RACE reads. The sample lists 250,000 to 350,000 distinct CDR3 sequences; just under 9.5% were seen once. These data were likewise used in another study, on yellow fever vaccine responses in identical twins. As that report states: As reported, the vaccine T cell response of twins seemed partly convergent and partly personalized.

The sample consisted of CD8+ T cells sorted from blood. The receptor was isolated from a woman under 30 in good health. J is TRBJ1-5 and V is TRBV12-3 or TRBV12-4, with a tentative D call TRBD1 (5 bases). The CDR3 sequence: CASRPGSQPQHF. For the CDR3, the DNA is TGTGCCAGCAGGCCAGGGTCTCAGCCCCAGCATTTT.